Listed here are 26 T cell receptor beta chains from one sample, sequenced in a study of T-cell memory formation after mild COVID-19 (dated by TCRdb to about 2021). Receptors were amplified or captured by 5' RACE. Sequencing took place on an Illumina NovaSeq 6000. TCRdb took the public reads, trimmed them with fastp at Q25, ran MiXCR for clone calling and kept in-frame beta chains. CDR3 protein duplicates are merged, each entry listing the most common genes and DNA. This sample has roughly 320,000 distinct CDR3 sequences in its table, and around 27% of those were observed once. Roughly 13% of the sample rests with the top ten. Material: PBMCs or a T cell subset sorted from them (not recorded which). The receptors derive from an adult woman who had mild COVID-19 (a few samples of this study predate the infection). The sample titles of this study are shuffled in the database, so cell type and time point are left out; the donor was told from shared clones.

This chain joins TRBV7-6 and TRBJ1-2; D may be TRBD1 (5 bases). CDR1 is SGHVS and CDR2 is FNYEAQ in the germline V gene. V was pared by 4 bases and J by 7 bases, with 10 bases between. This CDR3 is 12 amino acids long. CDR3 loop: CASSSGGPGYTF. In DNA form, the CDR3 reads TGTGCCAGCAGCTCCGGGGGACCTGGCTACACCTTC.

The chain recombines TRBV12-3 or TRBV12-4 with TRBJ1-1; TRBD1 might be the D (6 bases). The CDR3 length is 13 residues. Trimming removed 0 bases at V and 11 bases at J, with 13 bases between. CDR3 amino acids: CASSLAGAGKAFF. CDR3 nucleotide sequence: TGTGCCAGCAGTTTAGCGGGGGCAGGGAAGGCTTTCTTT.

In its sample, this clonotype was seen a few times. V is TRBV5-6 and J is TRBJ1-2, with 7 nucleotides matching TRBD1. J was trimmed by 8 bases and V by 4 bases; bases with no gene match: 5. CDR1 SGHDT and CDR2 YYEEEE come from the germline V gene. This CDR3 contains 12 residues. This CDR3 reads CASSAGTDGYTF. The DNA for the CDR3 is TGTGCCAGCAGCGCTGGGACAGACGGCTACACCTTC.

This clonotype has a handful of counts. CDR3 in amino acids: CASSKVCGSNPETQYF. CDR3 nucleotides: TGTGCCAGCAGCAAAGTGTGCGGGAGTAACCCAGAGACCCAGTACTTC. The gene calls are TRBV21-1 and TRBJ2-5; the table's D call, TRBD2, was not checked against the DNA. TRBV21-1 is an annotated pseudogene. CDR3 size: 16 residues.

V gene TRBV5-6 combines with J gene TRBJ1-6; D unclear. The CDR3 is made up of 12 amino acids. Germline V gene data show CDR1 as SGHDT and CDR2 as YYEEEE. V lost 1 base, J lost 4 bases, and 0 bases lay in between. CDR3 sequence reads: CASSLYNSPLHF. CDR3 nucleotide sequence: TGTGCCAGCAGCTTGTATAATTCACCCCTCCACTTT.

The chain uses TRBV6-6 and TRBJ1-1; TRBD1 matches 8 bases. Germline lookup yields CDR1 MNHNY and CDR2 SVGAGI (reference sequence). The CDR3 consists of 14 residues. J was trimmed by 1 base and V by 5 bases; bases with no gene match: 3. This CDR3 is CASSGQGANTEAFF. Written as DNA, the CDR3 is TGTGCCAGCAGTGGACAGGGTGCGAACACTGAAGCTTTCTTT.

This clonotype is medium-sized (0.01 to 0.1%) within its sample. The rearrangement joins TRBV7-2 to TRBJ2-7; tentative D call: TRBD1 (6 bases). The CDR3 sequence is 14 residues long. Between the trimmed V and J ends, which lost 1 base and 3 bases, there was a span of 10 bases. Germline CDR1 and CDR2: SGHTA and FQGNSA. Here the CDR3 reads CASSLVGGVYEQYF. The CDR3 DNA reads as TGTGCCAGCAGCTTAGTTGGGGGCGTCTACGAGCAGTACTTC.

This clonotype has only a few counts. The chain carries TRBV29-1 and TRBJ2-1; TRBD2 might be the D (6 bases). V dropped 0 bases and J dropped 2 bases, with 17 bases sitting between them. The CDR3 consists of 17 residues. Germline values: CDR1 SQVTM, CDR2 ANQGSEA. CDR3 residues: CSVEDEGGTWAYNEQFF. CDR3 in DNA: TGCAGCGTTGAAGATGAAGGCGGGACCTGGGCCTACAATGAGCAGTTCTTC.

This clonotype came up a few times. The chain combines TRBV27 with TRBJ2-7; no firm D call. Trimming removed 5 bases from V and 6 bases from J, with 8 bases in between. Per the germline V gene, CDR1 is MNHEY and CDR2 is SMNVEV (reference sequence). This CDR3 contains 11 residues. CDR3 region: CASSTTGEQYF. In DNA, the CDR3 is TGTGCCAGCAGTACGACTGGCGAGCAGTACTTC.

The table lists this clonotype with a few counts. The rearrangement links TRBV10-3 to TRBJ2-7; TRBD1 matches at 8 bases. With 11 bases clipped from V and 0 bases from J, the junction kept 6 bases outside the gene matches. From germline, CDR1 is ENHRY and CDR2 SYGVKD. The CDR3 consists of 13 residues. CDR3 region: CAVDRGSSYEQYF. The CDR3 nucleotides are TGTGCCGTAGACAGGGGCAGCTCCTACGAGCAGTACTTC.

This clonotype was observed a handful of times. The CDR3 protein is CATSDPVDTQYF. The DNA of the CDR3 is TGTGCCACCAGTGACCCGGTAGATACGCAGTATTTT. The chain recombines TRBV24-1 with TRBJ2-3, with D hard to call. CDR3 length: 12 amino acids. The V gene's germline CDR1 is KGHDR and CDR2 SFDVKD. V lost 4 bases to trimming and J lost 5 bases, with 6 bases between them.

This clonotype was observed a few times. This chain connects TRBV27 to TRBJ2-1, with D unclear. Germline CDR1 reads MNHEY; CDR2 reads SMNVEV (reference sequence). The CDR3 spans 14 residues. The V gene lost 3 bases and the J gene lost 4 bases, with 10 bases spanning the gap. The CDR3 loop reads CASSFGLLYNEQFF. The CDR3 coding sequence is TGTGCCAGCAGTTTTGGGCTATTATACAATGAGCAGTTCTTC.

The DNA of the CDR3 is TGCGCCAGCAGCACGGGACCCCCGTCCAATGAGCAGTTCTTC. This translates into CASSTGPPSNEQFF. This rearrangement joins TRBV4-3 to TRBJ2-1, with D perhaps assigned TRBD1 or TRBD2 (5 bases each). Germline V gene sequence: CDR1 LGHNA, CDR2 YSLEER. This CDR3 is built from 14 residues. The germline V and J ends were trimmed by 5 bases and 6 bases, with 14 bases remaining between them.

This clonotype was counted many times. The chain links TRBV7-9 to TRBJ2-1; D ambiguous. Germline-derived CDR1 and CDR2 are SEHNR and FQNEAQ (reference sequence). The ends were cut back, 3 bases at V and 6 bases at J, with 9 bases in the middle. The CDR3 is 13 residues long. CDR3 amino acids: CASSFGVGNEQFF. The CDR3 DNA is TGTGCCAGCAGCTTTGGTGTCGGCAATGAGCAGTTCTTC.

The rearrangement joins TRBV11-3 to TRBJ2-3; no firm D call. Germline V lookup: CDR1 SGHNT, CDR2 YENEEA. The CDR3 contains 13 residues. V lost 2 bases to trimming and J lost 6 bases, with 9 bases between them. This CDR3 is CASSLTPPDTQYF. In DNA form, the CDR3 reads TGTGCCAGCAGCTTAACCCCACCGGATACGCAGTATTTT.

The chain has TRBV5-1 and TRBJ2-1, with D perhaps matching TRBD2 (5 bases). Deletions cut 5 bases from V and 4 bases from J, with 13 bases between. There are 14 residues in the CDR3. Germline-derived CDR1 and CDR2 are SGHRS and YFSETQ. CDR3 loop: CASRNDGGYNEQFF. The DNA for the CDR3 is TGCGCCAGCAGAAACGATGGAGGATACAATGAGCAGTTCTTC.

This clonotype was detected only a few times. The chain combines TRBV10-3 with TRBJ2-5; possible D gene TRBD2, 5 bases. V lost 8 bases, J lost 4 bases, and 17 bases lay in between. CDR3 length: 14 residues. Germline values: CDR1 ENHRY, CDR2 SYGVKD. CDR3 in DNA: TGTGCCATCCACGAGGGATCAGGCGGAGAGACCCAGTACTTC. As protein: CAIHEGSGGETQYF.

The chain carries TRBV24-1 and TRBJ2-5, with D uncertain. The V end lost 2 bases, the J end lost 5 bases, and 11 bases lay between the germline ends. The CDR3 covers 14 residues. Germline CDR1 and CDR2: KGHDR and SFDVKD. CDR3 sequence: CATSDSRYLETQYF. CDR3 coding DNA: TGTGCCACCAGTGATTCTCGGTATCTGGAGACCCAGTACTTC.

This chain links TRBV12-3 or TRBV12-4 with TRBJ2-7, with D perhaps matching TRBD1 or TRBD2 (5 bases each). This CDR3 region has 13 residues. V lost 10 bases and J 2 bases, leaving 15 bases between the germline ends. CDR3 region: CATTGPGTYEQYF. The DNA for the CDR3 is TGTGCCACGACGGGACCGGGGACCTACGAGCAGTACTTC.

The rearrangement uses TRBV6-1 and TRBJ2-1, with 12 bases that match TRBD1. The CDR3 has 14 amino acids. The germline gives CDR1 MNHNS, CDR2 SASEGT. With V trimmed by 8 bases and J by 6 bases, 5 bases remained unmatched. The CDR3 sequence: CASCRDRGRNEQFF. The DNA for the CDR3 is TGTGCCAGCTGCCGGGACAGGGGGCGCAATGAGCAGTTCTTC.

The V call is TRBV12-3 or TRBV12-4, the J call TRBJ2-1, with TRBD2 matching 9 bases. The CDR3 has 13 residues. V was clipped by 3 bases and J by 9 bases; unmatched bases: 3. The CDR3 loop is CASSFVSGGEQFF. In nucleotides, the CDR3 is TGTGCCAGCAGTTTTGTTAGCGGGGGTGAGCAGTTCTTC.

The chain couples TRBV12-3 or TRBV12-4 to TRBJ2-7; no definite D call. The V end lost 0 bases, the J end lost 4 bases, and 4 bases lay between the germline ends. The CDR3 loop spans 12 amino acids. The CDR3 nucleotides are TGTGCCAGCAGTTTAGCGCAATACGAGCAGTACTTC. Amino acid sequence: CASSLAQYEQYF.

The chain carries TRBV7-2 and TRBJ2-3; 11 positions agree with TRBD2. The V gene's germline CDR1 is SGHTA and CDR2 FQGNSA. The ends lost 0 bases at V and 2 bases at J; junction bases unmatched: 13. CDR3 size: 20 residues. CDR3 nucleotide sequence: TGTGCCAGCAGCTTAGCGCCGGTCGATAGACTAGCGGGATACACAGATACGCAGTATTTT. Its translation: CASSLAPVDRLAGYTDTQYF.

The table lists this clonotype with a few counts. This rearrangement joins TRBV20-1 to TRBJ2-2; D is uncertain. Trimming removed 6 bases at V and 0 bases at J, with 11 bases between. This CDR3 is built from 14 residues. In germline, CDR1 is DFQATT, CDR2 SNEGSKA (reference sequence). The CDR3 is CSAPVGTNTGELFF. The CDR3 coding sequence is TGCAGTGCCCCGGTGGGAACGAACACCGGGGAGCTGTTTTTT.

The chain combines TRBV5-4 with TRBJ2-1, with 13 bases aligning to TRBD2. The CDR3 totals 15 residues. Trimming took 5 bases from V and 5 from J; bases not matched to a gene: 4. The germline V gene encodes CDR1 SGHNT and CDR2 YYREEE (reference sequence). In DNA, the CDR3 is TGTGCCAGCAGACCCGGGACTAGCGGGAACAATGAGCAGTTCTTC. This encodes CASRPGTSGNNEQFF.

The genes are TRBV3-1 and TRBJ2-1, with 7 bases identical to TRBD2. Germline V gives CDR1 LGHDT, CDR2 YNNKEL (reference sequence). This CDR3 comprises 17 residues. V lost 0 bases and J lost 6; bases outside the gene matches: 11. CDR3 coding DNA: TGTGCCAGCAGCCAAGAAAGTATAAGACTAGCTGCCAATGAGCAGTTCTTC. Amino acids: CASSQESIRLAANEQFF.